What follows are 8 T cell receptor beta chains derived from one specimen sequenced in a study of blood T cell repertoires in COVID-19. This table comes from immunoSEQ multiplex PCR, and its TCRdb copy is limited to in-frame clones, with some not included. This table has 70,000 to 95,000 clones, nearly 90% appearing once. The sample consisted of peripheral blood. These receptors were obtained from a woman older than 75 with active COVID-19.

This chain uses TRBV3-1 (or the pseudogene TRBV3-2) with TRBJ2-7; the D gene is possibly TRBD2 (6 bases). The CDR3 is 11 residues long. CDR1 LGHDT and CDR2 YNNKEL come from the germline V gene (reference sequence). Trimming stripped 5 bases from V and 6 bases from J, with 8 bases between. CDR3 sequence (DNA): TGTGCCAGCAGCGCCGGGGGCGAGCAGTACTTC. Protein: CASSAGGEQYF.

The J gene is TRBJ2-2, the V gene TRBV5-6; no reliable D call. This CDR3 region has 12 residues. V gave up 6 bases and J gave up 4 bases, with 7 bases separating them. CDR1 is SGHDT and CDR2 is YYEEEE in the germline V gene. CDR3 protein: CASTPSTGELFF. CDR3 bases: TGTGCCAGCACCCCGAGCACCGGGGAGCTGTTTTTT.

V usage is TRBV5-1 and J usage is TRBJ2-1; possibly TRBD2 for D (6 bases). V was cut by 4 bases and J by 5 bases, with 13 bases left in between. The length of the CDR3 is 14 residues. Germline V gene data show CDR1 as SGHRS and CDR2 as YFSETQ. CDR3 region: CASSEGTPNNEQFF. The CDR3, as DNA: TGCGCCAGCAGCGAAGGGACTCCGAACAATGAGCAGTTCTTC.

V usage is TRBV9 and J usage is TRBJ2-1; D possibly corresponds to TRBD2 (6 bases). CDR3 length: 17 amino acids. Germline CDR1 SGDLS, CDR2 YYNGEE. Trimming cost V 4 bases and J 7 bases, with 24 bases left between them. In DNA form, the CDR3 reads TGTGCCAGCAGCCCTTCCCCTAGGTGGGGGGTAACGAATGAGCAGTTCTTC. Translation gives CASSPSPRWGVTNEQFF.

The chain has TRBV7-2 and TRBJ1-4; D may be TRBD1 (5 bases). CDR1 and CDR2 from the germline V gene are SGHTA and FQGNSA. V gave up 2 bases and J gave up 5 bases, with 9 bases separating them. CDR3 length equals 14 residues. CDR3 bases: TGTGCCAGCAGCTTATCAGGGTCAAATGAAAAACTGTTTTTT. This translates into CASSLSGSNEKLFF. Full variable domain (outside the CDR3, taken from reference TRBV7-2 and TRBJ1-4): GAGVSQSPSNKVTEKGKDVELRCDPISGHTALYWYRQSLGQGLEFLIYFQGNSAPDKSGLPSDRFSAERTGGSVSTLTIQRTQQEDSAVYLCASSLSGSNEKLFFGSGTQLSVL.

This clone has only one observation. DNA for the CDR3: TGCGCCAGCAGTGTGAGGCTAGCGTCCTACAATGAGCAGTTCTTC. This gives the protein CASSVRLASYNEQFF. This chain connects TRBV5-1 to TRBJ2-1; a possible D gene is TRBD2 (6 bases). V gave up 5 bases and J gave up 1 base, with 13 bases separating them. The CDR3 is 15 residues long. Germline V gene data show CDR1 as SGHRS and CDR2 as YFSETQ.

The chain carries TRBV6-5 and TRBJ1-4, with D possibly matching TRBD1 (6 bases). The germline gives CDR1 MNHEY, CDR2 SVGAGI. This CDR3 has 15 amino acids. Trimming took off 2 bases at V and 5 bases at J, with 12 bases between the two ends. CDR3 sequence reads: CASSYGQFPNEKLFF. In DNA form, the CDR3 reads TGTGCCAGCAGTTACGGACAGTTTCCGAATGAAAAACTGTTTTTT.

The chain joins TRBV7-2 to TRBJ2-7; tentatively, D is TRBD2 (5 bases). Per germline, CDR1 SGHTA and CDR2 FQGNSA. The CDR3 covers 12 residues. V was pared by 5 bases and J by 6 bases, with 11 bases between. CDR3 region: CASSTTSSEQYF. The CDR3 DNA reads TGTGCCAGCAGCACCACTAGTTCCGAGCAGTACTTC.